The 18 T cell receptor beta chains presented below share a single source sample, sequenced in a study of blood T cell repertoires in COVID-19 (dated by TCRdb to the early 2020s). Library preparation was by the immunoSEQ multiplex PCR assay. TCRdb stores this immuneACCESS table with in-frame sequences only. Part of the clones is absent; in the studies checked, under half of the shortfall reflects unresolved V genes, and no reason is known for the rest. For this sample there are approximately 200,000 clones; around 87% appear just once. The ten largest make up approximately 6.2% of the sample. The specimen was peripheral blood. The receptors come from a man between 60 and 70 years old who had recovered from COVID-19.

The chain uses TRBV30 and TRBJ1-3; D ambiguous. Germline CDR1 GTSNPN, CDR2 SVGIG (reference sequence). V lost 6 bases, J lost 0 bases, and 9 bases lay in between. The CDR3 covers 13 residues. The CDR3 here is CACLGVSGNTIYF. CDR3 nucleotides: TGTGCCTGTCTCGGGGTCTCTGGAAACACCATATATTTT.

The rearrangement links TRBV4-2 to TRBJ1-2, with D perhaps TRBD1 (6 bases). Per germline, CDR1 LGHNA and CDR2 YNFKEQ. Trimming stripped 4 bases from V and 1 base from J, with 10 bases between. The CDR3 sequence is 14 residues long. The CDR3 DNA follows: TGTGCCAGCAGCCCAGGGGTGGATAACTATGGCTACACCTTC. It codes for CASSPGVDNYGYTF.

The gene calls are TRBV6-6 and TRBJ1-6; TRBD1 matches at 7 bases. CDR3 length: 15 residues. Germline values: CDR1 MNHNY, CDR2 SVGAGI (reference sequence). V shed 5 bases and J 4 bases; nucleotides not matched to a gene: 5. The CDR3 protein is CASSPTGDYNSPLHF. DNA for the CDR3: TGTGCCAGCAGTCCCACAGGGGATTATAATTCACCCCTCCACTTT.

The chain combines TRBV5-8 with TRBJ1-4, with D hard to call. The germline gives CDR1 SGHTS, CDR2 YDEGEE. The CDR3 extends over 14 amino acids. Trimming cost V 1 base and J 4 bases, with 8 bases left between them. CDR3 DNA sequence: TGTGCCAGCAGCTTGACGTACAGTAATGAAAAACTGTTTTTT. Translated: CASSLTYSNEKLFF.

V usage is TRBV7-2 and J usage is TRBJ1-3; a weak D match, TRBD1 (5 bases). Germline V CDR1 and CDR2: SGHTA, FQGNSA. V was pared by 1 base and J by 0 bases, with 13 bases between. The CDR3 extends over 17 amino acids. The CDR3, as DNA: TGTGCCAGCAGCTTAGTGTCGGGACTGATCTCTGGAAACACCATATATTTT. Translation gives CASSLVSGLISGNTIYF.

The rearrangement links TRBV27 to TRBJ2-3; 14 bases match TRBD2. Germline V gene lookup returns CDR1 MNHEY and CDR2 SMNVEV (reference sequence). J gave up 4 bases and V 5 bases, and 8 bases lay outside the gene matches. This CDR3 is 17 amino acids long. The CDR3 sequence: CASSPLTSGRGSDTQYF. The CDR3 coding sequence is TGTGCCAGCAGTCCCCTGACTAGCGGGAGGGGGTCAGATACGCAGTATTTT.

The V and J genes are TRBV3-1 (or the pseudogene TRBV3-2) and TRBJ1-1; 10 nucleotides match TRBD1. Per the germline V gene, CDR1 is LGHDT and CDR2 is YNNKEL (reference sequence). J lost 5 bases, V lost 4 bases, and 7 bases had no gene match. This CDR3 has 15 amino acids. The CDR3 loop is CASSLRQGAGTEAFF. The CDR3 DNA follows: TGTGCCAGCAGCCTTAGACAGGGGGCCGGTACTGAAGCTTTCTTT.

This chain joins TRBV30 and TRBJ1-1; 7 bases are a match to TRBD1. Trimming cost V 7 bases and J 0 bases; bases outside gene matches: 8. CDR1 and CDR2 from the germline V gene are GTSNPN and SVGIG (reference sequence). This CDR3 has 14 amino acids. The CDR3 DNA reads TGTGCCTCTCAATCGGGACAGCTGAACACTGAAGCTTTCTTT. It encodes CASQSGQLNTEAFF.

The V and J genes are TRBV29-1 and TRBJ1-5, with D tentatively TRBD1 (6 bases). Germline V gene lookup returns CDR1 SQVTM and CDR2 ANQGSEA. Trimming removed 5 bases at V and 9 bases at J, with 17 bases between. The length of the CDR3 is 13 residues. Here the CDR3 DNA reads TGCAGCGTTTCGACAGGAGACTTAGGGCCCCAGCATTTT. Amino acid sequence: CSVSTGDLGPQHF. The full variable domain, its missing parts supplied by reference TRBV29-1 and TRBJ1-5, is SAVISQKPSRDICQRGTSLTIQCQVDSQVTMMFWYRQQPGQSLTLIATANQGSEATYESGFVIDKFPISRPNLTFSTLTVSNMSPEDSSIYLCSVSTGDLGPQHFGDGTRLSIL.

The chain is built from TRBV6-6 and TRBJ2-3; 7 bases line up with TRBD1. J gave up 4 bases and V 2 bases, and 3 bases lay outside the gene matches. This CDR3 has 14 amino acids. Germline values: CDR1 MNHNY, CDR2 SVGAGI (reference sequence). The CDR3 reads CASSYPGTADTQYF. The CDR3 DNA is TGTGCCAGCAGTTACCCGGGGACAGCAGATACGCAGTATTTT.

CDR3 DNA: TGCGCCAGCAGCCAAGACAGACTCTCTGGAAACACCATATATTTT. This encodes CASSQDRLSGNTIYF. The chain carries TRBV4-3 and TRBJ1-3; no clear D gene. In germline, CDR1 is LGHNA, CDR2 YSLEER. This CDR3 region has 15 residues. V was trimmed by 0 bases and J by 0 bases, leaving 6 bases between them.

The chain employs TRBV6-5 and TRBJ2-3; 7 bases align to TRBD1. J lost 2 bases, V lost 8 bases, and 7 bases had no gene match. This CDR3 region has 14 residues. In germline, CDR1 is MNHEY, CDR2 SVGAGI. The CDR3 loop reads CASRPGQNTDTQYF. For the CDR3, the DNA is TGTGCCAGCCGCCCGGGACAGAACACAGATACGCAGTATTTT.

The chain combines TRBV10-2 with TRBJ2-3; 8 nucleotides agree with TRBD1. Germline V CDR1 and CDR2: WSHSY, SAAADI. J gave up 5 bases and V 7 bases, and 5 bases lay outside the gene matches. This CDR3 is built from 13 residues. CDR3: CASKTGERDTQYF. The CDR3 coding sequence is TGCGCCAGCAAGACAGGGGAGAGAGATACGCAGTATTTT.

This rearrangement joins TRBV5-1 to TRBJ2-3; D is unresolved. The germline gives CDR1 SGHRS, CDR2 YFSETQ. The CDR3 is 14 amino acids. The V end lost 0 bases, the J end lost 2 bases, and 7 bases lay between the germline ends. CDR3 DNA: TGCGCCAGCAGCTTGGTACTCACCACAGATACGCAGTATTTT. Encoded protein: CASSLVLTTDTQYF.

This chain uses TRBV2 with TRBJ2-1; 11 nucleotides agree with TRBD2. The J segment lost 3 bases and the V segment lost 8 bases, leaving 0 bases of the junction unmatched. The V gene's germline CDR1 is SNHLY and CDR2 FYNNEI. This CDR3 region has 13 residues. CDR3 in amino acids: CASGLAGYNEQFF. The CDR3 coding sequence is TGTGCCAGCGGACTAGCGGGCTACAATGAGCAGTTCTTC.

This clone was counted many times. This chain links TRBV29-1 with TRBJ2-7; D is unclear. V shed 6 bases and J shed 3 bases, with 9 bases lying between them. CDR1 is SQVTM and CDR2 is ANQGSEA in the germline V gene. The CDR3 consists of 11 residues. CDR3 protein: CSVRKVYEQYF. CDR3 nucleotide sequence: TGCAGCGTCAGGAAAGTCTACGAGCAGTACTTC.

This rearrangement joins TRBV7-2 to TRBJ2-7, with 10 bases fitting TRBD2. V lost 0 bases to trimming and J lost 1 base; unmatched junction nucleotides: 3. This CDR3 is built from 16 residues. Germline V gene data show CDR1 as SGHTA and CDR2 as FQGNSA. The CDR3, as DNA: TGTGCCAGCAGCTTAGCAGCTAGCGGGGGTTCCTACGAGCAGTACTTC. Its protein product is CASSLAASGGSYEQYF.

This clone showed up just a few times. This chain uses TRBV5-1 with TRBJ1-2; 7 nucleotides align to TRBD1. The trim removed 4 bases at V and 4 bases at J, leaving 10 bases unmatched. The germline V gene encodes CDR1 SGHRS and CDR2 YFSETQ. The CDR3 loop spans 15 amino acids. The CDR3 protein is CASSPWTGSFYGYTF. The CDR3 DNA reads as TGCGCCAGCAGCCCCTGGACAGGTTCATTCTATGGCTACACCTTC.